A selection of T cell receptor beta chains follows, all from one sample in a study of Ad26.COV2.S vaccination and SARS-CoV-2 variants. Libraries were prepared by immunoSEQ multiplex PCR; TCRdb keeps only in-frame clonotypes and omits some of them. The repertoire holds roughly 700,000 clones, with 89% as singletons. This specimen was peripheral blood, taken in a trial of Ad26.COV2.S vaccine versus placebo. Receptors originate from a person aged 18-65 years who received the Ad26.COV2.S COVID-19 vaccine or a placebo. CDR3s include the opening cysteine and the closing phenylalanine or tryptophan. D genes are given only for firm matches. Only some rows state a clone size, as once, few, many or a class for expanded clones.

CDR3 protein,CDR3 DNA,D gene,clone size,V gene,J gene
CASSQGLAGPLKQYF,TGTGCCAGCAGCCAAGGCCTAGCGGGACCTCTGAAGCAGTACTTC,TRBD2,NA,TRBV3-1/TRBV3-2,TRBJ2-7
CASSLTRAGNEQFF,TGTGCCAGCAGCTTGACTAGGGCCGGCAATGAGCAGTTCTTC,NA,NA,TRBV7-2,TRBJ2-1
CAISESSGSLGTDTQYF,TGTGCCATCAGTGAGTCTAGCGGGAGTTTGGGGACAGATACGCAGTATTTT,TRBD2,NA,TRBV10-3,TRBJ2-3
CASSLAREASNEKLFF,TGCGCCAGCAGCTTGGCTCGGGAGGCAAGTAATGAAAAACTGTTTTTT,NA,NA,TRBV5-1,TRBJ1-4
CSASEGTVGNTIYF,TGCAGTGCTAGTGAAGGGACGGTTGGAAACACCATATATTTT,NA,few,TRBV20-1,TRBJ1-3
CASSSAPRGTGELFF,TGCGCCAGCAGCTCGGCACCAAGAGGGACCGGGGAGCTGTTTTTT,NA,NA,TRBV5-1,TRBJ2-2
CASSPWTSGTDEQYF,TGTGCCAGCAGCCCATGGACTAGCGGGACCGACGAGCAGTACTTC,TRBD2,once,TRBV5-4,TRBJ2-7
CASSPRTSGNTGELFF,TGCGCCAGCAGCCCCAGGACTAGCGGGAACACCGGGGAGCTGTTTTTT,TRBD2,NA,TRBV5-1,TRBJ2-2
CASSYSTGRGYTF,TGTGCCAGCAGTTACTCCACAGGGCGAGGCTACACCTTC,NA,NA,TRBV6-6,TRBJ1-2
CAWSQWDYEQYF,TGTGCCTGGAGTCAGTGGGACTACGAGCAGTACTTC,NA,once,TRBV30,TRBJ2-7
CASSLYQGGPQHF,TGTGCCAGCAGTTTATACCAGGGTGGGCCCCAGCATTTT,NA,NA,TRBV6-5,TRBJ1-5
CASRPGMESYNEQFF,TGCGCCAGCAGGCCAGGTATGGAATCCTACAATGAGCAGTTCTTC,NA,NA,TRBV5-1,TRBJ2-1
CASRTPTGELFF,TGCGCCAGCAGGACCCCCACCGGGGAGCTGTTTTTT,NA,NA,TRBV10-1,TRBJ2-2
CASSTEAFF,TGTGCCAGTTCCACTGAAGCTTTCTTT,NA,NA,TRBV5-5,TRBJ1-1
CSAGAGASYEQYF,TGCAGCGCTGGAGCGGGAGCCTCCTACGAGCAGTACTTC,TRBD2,NA,TRBV29-1,TRBJ2-7
CAWSVGTEGPRSGNTIYF,TGTGCCTGGAGTGTGGGGACAGAGGGCCCCCGCTCTGGAAACACCATATATTTT,TRBD1,NA,TRBV30,TRBJ1-3
CASSPMGTVPYAGANVLTF,TGTGCCAGCAGCCCGATGGGGACAGTACCGTACGCTGGGGCCAACGTCCTGACTTTC,TRBD1,NA,TRBV11-2,TRBJ2-6
CASSLPGGPREQYF,TGTGCCAGCAGCTTGCCGGGAGGGCCGCGCGAGCAGTACTTC,TRBD2,NA,TRBV5-6,TRBJ2-7
CASSPDLSSYEQYF,TGTGCCAGCTCACCGGATCTAAGCTCCTACGAGCAGTACTTC,NA,once,TRBV18,TRBJ2-7
CASGPRDHESSEQYF,TGTGCCAGTGGACCCCGGGACCATGAATCTTCCGAGCAGTACTTC,NA,NA,TRBV19,TRBJ2-7
CASSTLHSNQPQHF,TGTGCCAGTAGTACCTTACATAGCAATCAGCCCCAGCATTTT,NA,NA,TRBV19,TRBJ1-5
CASSTTQETQYF,TGTGCCAGCAGCACCACGCAGGAGACCCAGTACTTC,NA,NA,TRBV11-2,TRBJ2-5
CASSLRQGAGWDQPQHF,TGTGCCAGCAGCTTACGCCAGGGGGCAGGCTGGGATCAGCCCCAGCATTTT,TRBD1,few,TRBV7-8,TRBJ1-5
CASSYGDRQSSYEQYF,TGTGCCAGCAGTTACGGCGACCGACAAAGCTCCTACGAGCAGTACTTC,NA,NA,TRBV6-6,TRBJ2-7
CASSLDGGRYEQYF,TGTGCCAGCAGCTTAGACGGGGGGAGGTACGAGCAGTACTTC,TRBD2,once,TRBV7-9,TRBJ2-7
CASCLRGSNEQFF,TGTGCCAGCTGTCTCAGGGGCTCTAATGAGCAGTTCTTC,NA,once,TRBV3-1/TRBV3-2,TRBJ2-1
CAWSEISGGALFF,TGTGCCTGGAGTGAGATTAGCGGGGGGGCCCTGTTCTTC,TRBD2,NA,TRBV30,TRBJ2-1
CASSYSGYNEQFF,TGCGCCAGCAGCTATAGCGGGTACAATGAGCAGTTCTTC,TRBD2,NA,TRBV5-1,TRBJ2-1
CASSIGGGPSTGELFF,TGTGCCAGTAGTATCGGGGGAGGGCCGAGTACCGGGGAGCTGTTTTTT,TRBD2,NA,TRBV19,TRBJ2-2
CSVGGARRDTQYF,TGCAGCGTTGGCGGGGCTCGGCGGGATACGCAGTATTTT,NA,NA,TRBV29-1,TRBJ2-3
CASSPQSRDRGQGAFF,TGTGCCAGCTCACCACAATCCCGGGACAGGGGGCAAGGGGCTTTCTTT,TRBD1,NA,TRBV18,TRBJ1-1
CASSEYRGLGTTDTQYF,TGTGCCAGCAGTGAATATAGGGGACTGGGAACCACAGATACGCAGTATTTT,NA,NA,TRBV25-1,TRBJ2-3
CASSSFQDNEQFF,TGTGCCAGCAGTTCGTTCCAGGACAATGAGCAGTTCTTC,NA,NA,TRBV6-5,TRBJ2-1
CASSLNPDLMTEAFF,TGTGCCAGCAGCTTAAACCCCGATTTAATGACTGAAGCTTTCTTT,NA,NA,TRBV7-6,TRBJ1-1
CASADVRGTGGNTIYF,TGTGCCAGTGCCGACGTTAGGGGGACAGGCGGAAACACCATATATTTT,TRBD1,NA,TRBV19,TRBJ1-3
CASKEREPSYNEQFF,TGTGCCAGTAAGGAGCGGGAGCCCTCCTACAATGAGCAGTTCTTC,TRBD2,NA,TRBV19,TRBJ2-1
CAISEGFNQPQHF,TGTGCCATCAGTGAAGGTTTCAATCAGCCCCAGCATTTT,NA,NA,TRBV10-3,TRBJ1-5
CASSLRAGGSGELFF,TGTGCCAGCAGCCTCCGGGCCGGAGGATCCGGGGAGCTGTTTTTT,NA,NA,TRBV13,TRBJ2-2
CASSIQQGYEQYF,TGTGCCAGTAGTATCCAACAGGGTTACGAGCAGTACTTC,NA,NA,TRBV19,TRBJ2-7
CASSPQDRPAKNIQYF,TGTGCCAGCAGCCCTCAAGACAGGCCAGCCAAAAACATTCAGTACTTC,NA,NA,TRBV3-1/TRBV3-2,TRBJ2-4